These 6 T cell receptor beta chains came from one sample sequenced in a study of cytomegalovirus exposure and HLA in healthy donors. The primer mix had 60 Vbeta and 13 Jbeta primers. Repertoires were generated with immunoSEQ multiplex PCR, while TCRdb's copy carries only in-frame clones and drops some. The sample shows about 70,000 clones, and approximately 1.7% sits with its ten largest clones. The sequenced sample was PBMCs. These receptors were taken from a woman aged 25 to 39 in good health and CMV-seronegative.

The chain has TRBV19 and TRBJ2-7; 8 nucleotides match TRBD2. CDR3 length: 14 amino acids. The J segment lost 5 bases and the V segment lost 6 bases, leaving 9 bases of the junction unmatched. Germline values: CDR1 LNHDA, CDR2 SQIVND (reference sequence). For the CDR3, the DNA is TGTGCCAGTAGGCCGGGGGGGGCGAAGGACGAGCAGTACTTC. Its protein product is CASRPGGAKDEQYF.

The chain recombines TRBV7-2 with TRBJ1-2; TRBD1 might be the D (6 bases). The CDR3 has 15 residues. V was shortened by 1 base and J by 2 bases, with 11 bases between the two germline ends. CDR1 and CDR2 (germline): SGHTA, FQGNSA. The CDR3 is CASSLVIGQNYGYTF. The CDR3 DNA follows: TGTGCCAGCAGCTTAGTGATAGGACAGAACTATGGCTACACCTTC.

The CDR3 loop is CSAYRTSTEAFF. Written as DNA, the CDR3 is TGCAGCGCTTACAGGACGAGCACTGAAGCTTTCTTT. The chain uses TRBV29-1 and TRBJ1-1; possible D gene TRBD1, 5 bases. Germline CDR1 reads SQVTM; CDR2 reads ANQGSEA. The CDR3 covers 12 residues. V lost 7 bases to trimming and J lost 4 bases, with 13 bases between them.

This chain uses TRBV5-8 with TRBJ1-4, with D unresolved. Germline V gives CDR1 SGHTS, CDR2 YDEGEE. V gave up 4 bases and J gave up 7 bases, with 14 bases separating them. The CDR3 spans 14 residues. The CDR3 is CASSRTFSTEKLFF. The DNA for the CDR3 is TGTGCCAGCAGCCGAACCTTCAGTACTGAAAAACTGTTTTTT.

The J gene is TRBJ1-6, the V gene TRBV13; 7 positions match TRBD1. Germline loops: CDR1 PRHDT, CDR2 FYEKMQ (reference sequence). The CDR3 length is 14 residues. Trimming cost V 5 bases and J 10 bases; bases outside gene matches: 8. CDR3 amino acids: CASSPWDSGSPLHF. DNA for the CDR3: TGTGCCAGCAGCCCTTGGGACAGTGGGTCACCCCTCCACTTT.

The DNA for the CDR3 is TGTGCCACCAGCAGAGATATTGGTTCCGGGACTAGCATTTACGAGCAGTACTTC. This gives the protein CATSRDIGSGTSIYEQYF. The genes are TRBV15 and TRBJ2-7, with TRBD2 matching 9 bases. The trim removed 0 bases at V and 4 bases at J, leaving 13 bases unmatched. The CDR3 has 18 residues. Germline CDR1 reads LNHNV; CDR2 reads YYDKDF (reference sequence).